A selection of T cell receptor beta chains follows, all from one sample in a study of early T cells in non-severe SARS-CoV-2 infection. TCRdb re-called the 5' RACE reads through MiXCR, storing one row per CDR3 protein. The sample contains 55,000 to 70,000 distinct CDR3 sequences, more than 10% of which appear only once. The source material was whole blood. The receptors originated from an adult who was a healthcare worker with PCR-confirmed SARS-CoV-2 infection or an uninfected control (not recorded which). Both conserved end residues are part of each CDR3. Rows give clone size only sometimes, using once, few, many, or a class for an expanded clone.

clone_size j_call v_call cdr3_aa
NA TRBJ1-2 TRBV11-2 CASSLQDWGYTF
few TRBJ1-5 TRBV2 CASSRQGSSQPQHF
NA TRBJ1-6 TRBV12-3/TRBV12-4 CASKQAAVDNSPLHF
many TRBJ2-7 TRBV29-1 CSVSTGTIWYF
NA TRBJ2-2 TRBV12-3/TRBV12-4 CASSSDSGGAYTGELFF
many TRBJ2-7 TRBV6-2/TRBV6-3 CASSQAYEQYF
NA TRBJ2-7 TRBV9 CASSVASSGGYEQYF
NA TRBJ2-3 TRBV11-2 CASSSDGLAPDTQYF
NA TRBJ2-1 TRBV6-5 CASQEGNEQFF
NA TRBJ2-7 TRBV7-8 CASSPLRVFYEQYF
NA TRBJ1-5 TRBV20-1 CSAMGRHPDNQPQHF
many TRBJ2-1 TRBV24-1 CATSEAGTSVDEQFF
few TRBJ2-3 TRBV30 CAWSVSGGSSDTQYF
few TRBJ2-3 TRBV11-2 CASSPTPDTQYF
many TRBJ2-5 TRBV20-1 CSARDREGKGHQETQYF
few TRBJ1-1 TRBV10-1 CASSAGLETEAFF
many TRBJ2-3 TRBV7-2 CASSLGRTPGSTDTQYF
many TRBJ2-5 TRBV7-8 CASSSGTVQETQYF
few TRBJ2-3 TRBV15 CATSRAEGTQYF
NA TRBJ1-5 TRBV6-5 CASRRKGGQSNQPQHF
many TRBJ2-2 TRBV6-1 CASSEVPGFRGTGELFF
many TRBJ2-7 TRBV20-1 CSAAPTTSGGSEQYF
many TRBJ2-1 TRBV5-1 CASSEGQGLTGNEQFF
many TRBJ2-1 TRBV7-6 CASSFTGPGNEQFF
many TRBJ1-2 TRBV4-3 CASSREVFSYGYTF
many TRBJ2-1 TRBV11-2 CASSVSGVSYNEQFF
NA TRBJ2-1 TRBV5-1 CASRSSSYNEQFF
NA TRBJ1-2 TRBV29-1 CSVEEDPHYSFYGYTF
NA TRBJ1-4 TRBV28 CASSGGKEKLFF
NA TRBJ1-4 TRBV14 CASSQDEGRGEKLFF
few TRBJ2-1 TRBV7-8 CASSLVRVDNEQFF
many TRBJ2-1 TRBV11-2 CASSLDLSDEQFF
few TRBJ2-7 TRBV7-2 CASSVGTGSYEQYF
few TRBJ2-7 TRBV10-3 CAISNIDYGEQYF